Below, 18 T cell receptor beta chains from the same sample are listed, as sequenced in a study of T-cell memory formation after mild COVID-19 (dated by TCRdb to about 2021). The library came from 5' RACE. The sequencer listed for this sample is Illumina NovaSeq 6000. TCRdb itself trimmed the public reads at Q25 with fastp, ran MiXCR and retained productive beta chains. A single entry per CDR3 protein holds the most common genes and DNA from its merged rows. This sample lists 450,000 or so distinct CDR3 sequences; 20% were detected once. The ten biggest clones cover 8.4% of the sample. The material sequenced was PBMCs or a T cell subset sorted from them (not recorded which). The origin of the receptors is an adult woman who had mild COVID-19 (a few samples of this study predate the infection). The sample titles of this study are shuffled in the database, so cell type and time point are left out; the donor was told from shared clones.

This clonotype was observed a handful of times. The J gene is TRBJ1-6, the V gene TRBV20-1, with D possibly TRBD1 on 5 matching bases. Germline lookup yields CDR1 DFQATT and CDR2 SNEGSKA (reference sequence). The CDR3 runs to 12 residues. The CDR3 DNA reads TGCAGACTGGGGGGGTCAGGTTCACCCCTCCACTTT. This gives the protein CRLGGSGSPLHF.

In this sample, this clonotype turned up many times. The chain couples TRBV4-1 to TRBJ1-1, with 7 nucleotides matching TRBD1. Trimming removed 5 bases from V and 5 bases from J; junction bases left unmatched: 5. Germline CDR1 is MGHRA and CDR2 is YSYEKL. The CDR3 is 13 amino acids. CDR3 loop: CASSRGRGTEAFF. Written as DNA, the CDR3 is TGCGCCAGCAGCAGGGGGCGAGGGACTGAAGCTTTCTTT.

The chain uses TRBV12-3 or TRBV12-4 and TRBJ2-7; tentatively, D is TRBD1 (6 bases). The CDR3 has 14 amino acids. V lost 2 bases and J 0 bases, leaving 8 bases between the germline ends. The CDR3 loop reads CASSLQGNSYEQYF. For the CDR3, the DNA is TGTGCCAGCAGTTTACAGGGGAACTCCTACGAGCAGTACTTC.

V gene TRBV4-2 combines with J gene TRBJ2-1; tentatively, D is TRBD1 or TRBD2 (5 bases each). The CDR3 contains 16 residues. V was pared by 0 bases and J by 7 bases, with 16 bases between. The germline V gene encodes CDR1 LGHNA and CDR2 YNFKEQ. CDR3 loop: CASSQDFGTPGNEQFF. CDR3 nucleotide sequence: TGTGCCAGCAGCCAAGATTTCGGGACCCCGGGGAATGAGCAGTTCTTC.

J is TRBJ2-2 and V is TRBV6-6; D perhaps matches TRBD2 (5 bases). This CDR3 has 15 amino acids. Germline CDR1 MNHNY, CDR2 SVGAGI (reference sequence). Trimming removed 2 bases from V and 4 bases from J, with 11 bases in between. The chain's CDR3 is CASSYGSASTGELFF. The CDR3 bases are TGTGCCAGCAGTTACGGTAGCGCAAGCACCGGGGAGCTGTTTTTT.

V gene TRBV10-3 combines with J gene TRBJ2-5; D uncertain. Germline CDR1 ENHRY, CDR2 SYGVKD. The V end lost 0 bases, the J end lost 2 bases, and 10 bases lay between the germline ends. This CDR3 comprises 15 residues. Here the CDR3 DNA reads TGTGCCATCAGTGAGTCAAGAGACTGGCAAGAGACCCAGTACTTC. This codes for CAISESRDWQETQYF.

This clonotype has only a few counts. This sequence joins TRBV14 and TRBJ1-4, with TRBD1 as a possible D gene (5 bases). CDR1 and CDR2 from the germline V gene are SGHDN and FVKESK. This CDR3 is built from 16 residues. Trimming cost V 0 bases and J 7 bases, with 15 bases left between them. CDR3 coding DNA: TGTGCCAGCAGCCAAGATGGCGGGACTAAGATTGAAAAACTGTTTTTT. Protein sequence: CASSQDGGTKIEKLFF.

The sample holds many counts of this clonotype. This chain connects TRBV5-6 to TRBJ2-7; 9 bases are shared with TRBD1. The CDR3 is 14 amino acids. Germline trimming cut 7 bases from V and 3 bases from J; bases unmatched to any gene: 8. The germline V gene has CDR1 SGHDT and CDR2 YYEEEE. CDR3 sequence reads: CASGTGPGGYEQYF. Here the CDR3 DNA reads TGTGCCAGCGGGACAGGGCCCGGGGGCTACGAGCAGTACTTC.

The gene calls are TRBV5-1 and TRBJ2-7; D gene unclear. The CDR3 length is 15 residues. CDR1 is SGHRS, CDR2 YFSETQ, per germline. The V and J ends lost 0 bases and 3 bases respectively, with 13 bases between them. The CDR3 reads CASSLASGAFYEQYF. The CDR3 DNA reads TGCGCCAGCAGCTTGGCTTCAGGAGCATTCTACGAGCAGTACTTC.

The DNA of the CDR3 is TGCGCCAGCAGCCCTTCCCTCTCCTACGAGCAGTACTTC. Its translation is CASSPSLSYEQYF. This rearrangement joins TRBV4-1 to TRBJ2-7; the D is unclear. V was clipped by 4 bases and J by 0 bases, with 7 bases between them. CDR1 is MGHRA, CDR2 YSYEKL, per germline. There are 13 residues in the CDR3.

This chain's CDR3 is CASSSYFYNEQFF. Here the CDR3 DNA reads TGCGCCAGCAGTTCCTACTTCTACAATGAGCAGTTCTTC. The V call is TRBV5-1, the J call TRBJ2-1; D is unresolved. This CDR3 has 13 residues. Germline CDR1 is SGHRS and CDR2 is YFSETQ. V shed 5 bases and J shed 3 bases, with 9 bases lying between them.

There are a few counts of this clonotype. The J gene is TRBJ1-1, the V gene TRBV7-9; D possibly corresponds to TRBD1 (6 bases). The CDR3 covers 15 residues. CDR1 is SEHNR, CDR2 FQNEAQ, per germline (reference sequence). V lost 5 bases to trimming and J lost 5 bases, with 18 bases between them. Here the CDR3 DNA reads TGTGCCAGCAGCGATCCTCAGGGAGGGGGGACTGAAGCTTTCTTT. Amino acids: CASSDPQGGGTEAFF.

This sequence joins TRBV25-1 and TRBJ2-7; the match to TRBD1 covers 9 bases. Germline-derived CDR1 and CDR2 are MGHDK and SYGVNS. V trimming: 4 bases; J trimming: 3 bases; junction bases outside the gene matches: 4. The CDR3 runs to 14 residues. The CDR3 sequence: CASSVPGQGYEQYF. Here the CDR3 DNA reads TGTGCCAGCAGTGTTCCGGGACAGGGCTACGAGCAGTACTTC.

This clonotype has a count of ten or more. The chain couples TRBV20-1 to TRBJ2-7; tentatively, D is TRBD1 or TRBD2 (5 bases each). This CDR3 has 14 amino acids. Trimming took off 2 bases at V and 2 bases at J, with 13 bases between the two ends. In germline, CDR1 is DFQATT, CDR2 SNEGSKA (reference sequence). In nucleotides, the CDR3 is TGCAGTGCTAGACCAAACCTGGGGGCCTACGAGCAGTACTTC. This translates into CSARPNLGAYEQYF.

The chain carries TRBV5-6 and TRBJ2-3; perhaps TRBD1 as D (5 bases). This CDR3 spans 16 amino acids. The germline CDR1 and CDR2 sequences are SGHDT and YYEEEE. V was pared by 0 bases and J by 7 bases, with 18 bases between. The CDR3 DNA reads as TGTGCCAGCAGCTTGGGGGTCCCCACAGGTACTTATACGCAGTATTTT. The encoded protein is CASSLGVPTGTYTQYF.

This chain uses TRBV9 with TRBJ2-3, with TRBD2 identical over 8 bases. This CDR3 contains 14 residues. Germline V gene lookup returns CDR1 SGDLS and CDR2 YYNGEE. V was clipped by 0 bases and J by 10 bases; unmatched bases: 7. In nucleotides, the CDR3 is TGTGCCAGCAGCGTAGCGGGGGGGCTTGACGCGCAGTATTTT. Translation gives CASSVAGGLDAQYF.

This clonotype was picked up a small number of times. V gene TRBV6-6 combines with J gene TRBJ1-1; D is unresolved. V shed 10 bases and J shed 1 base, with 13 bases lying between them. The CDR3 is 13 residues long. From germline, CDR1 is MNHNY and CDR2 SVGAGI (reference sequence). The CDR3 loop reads CAIRRQANTEAFF. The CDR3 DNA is TGTGCCATTCGTAGGCAGGCGAACACTGAAGCTTTCTTT.

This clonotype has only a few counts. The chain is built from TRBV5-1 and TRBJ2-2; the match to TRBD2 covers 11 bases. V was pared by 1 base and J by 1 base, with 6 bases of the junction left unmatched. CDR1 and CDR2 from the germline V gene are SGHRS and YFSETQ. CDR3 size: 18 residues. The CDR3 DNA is TGCGCCAGCAGCTTGAGTCTAGCGGGAGGACTGAACACCGGGGAGCTGTTTTTT. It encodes CASSLSLAGGLNTGELFF.